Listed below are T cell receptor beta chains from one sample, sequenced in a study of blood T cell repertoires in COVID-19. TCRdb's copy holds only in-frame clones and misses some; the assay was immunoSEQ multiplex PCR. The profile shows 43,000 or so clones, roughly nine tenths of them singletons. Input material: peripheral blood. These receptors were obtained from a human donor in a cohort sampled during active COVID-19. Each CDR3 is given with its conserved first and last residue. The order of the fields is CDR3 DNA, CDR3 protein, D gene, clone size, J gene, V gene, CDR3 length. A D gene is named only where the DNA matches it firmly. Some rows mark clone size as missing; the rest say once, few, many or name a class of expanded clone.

DNA: TGTGCCAGCAGCTTAGGCTCTGTGGGAGTTGAGACCCAGTACTTC
CDR3: CASSLGSVGVETQYF
D: .
size: .
J: TRBJ2-5
V: TRBV13
length: 15

DNA: TGTGCCAGCAGTGAATCCCCAACCAGCGGGAATTACAATGAGCAGTTCTTC
CDR3: CASSESPTSGNYNEQFF
D: TRBD2
size: few
J: TRBJ2-1
V: TRBV6-1
length: 17

DNA: TGTGCCAGCAGCGGCCGACTAGCGAGTGAGCAGTTCTTC
CDR3: CASSGRLASEQFF
D: TRBD2
size: .
J: TRBJ2-1
V: TRBV9
length: 13

DNA: TGTGCCAGCAGGGACAGTTCCCGTTACAATGAGCAGTTCTTC
CDR3: CASRDSSRYNEQFF
D: .
size: .
J: TRBJ2-1
V: TRBV4-2
length: 14

DNA: TGCGCCAGCAGCCAAGTATCGGGGGGCTGGGAGACCCAGTACTTC
CDR3: CASSQVSGGWETQYF
D: .
size: .
J: TRBJ2-5
V: TRBV4-1
length: 15

DNA: TGTGCCAGCAGAACAGCGGGTGAGCAGTTCTTC
CDR3: CASRTAGEQFF
D: .
size: .
J: TRBJ2-1
V: TRBV3-1/TRBV3-2
length: 11

DNA: TGCGCCAGCAGCCCTTTAGACAGGGACCAAGAGACCCAGTACTTC
CDR3: CASSPLDRDQETQYF
D: TRBD1
size: .
J: TRBJ2-5
V: TRBV5-1
length: 15

DNA: TGTGCCAGCAGCTCCCCAGGACTAGCGGGAGCGGAGACCCAGTACTTC
CDR3: CASSSPGLAGAETQYF
D: TRBD2
size: .
J: TRBJ2-5
V: TRBV7-9
length: 16

DNA: TGCAGTGCTAGTCGGACTAGGCCTGGGGAGCTGTTTTTT
CDR3: CSASRTRPGELFF
D: TRBD2
size: once
J: TRBJ2-2
V: TRBV20-1
length: 13

DNA: TGTGCCAGCAGCCTAACCTCCGGTACCTACGAGCAGTACTTC
CDR3: CASSLTSGTYEQYF
D: .
size: once
J: TRBJ2-7
V: TRBV7-2
length: 14

DNA: TGTGCCAGCAGCCGGAGGACAGCGAACACTGAAGCTTTCTTT
CDR3: CASSRRTANTEAFF
D: .
size: .
J: TRBJ1-1
V: TRBV7-2
length: 14

DNA: TGTGCCAGCACCACCCACAGGGGGAACACTGAAGCTTTCTTT
CDR3: CASTTHRGNTEAFF
D: TRBD1
size: .
J: TRBJ1-1
V: TRBV27
length: 14

DNA: TGTGCCAGCAGCTTGGGTGGGACAGCGTTCCCCCTCATTGTAGTCTACTTC
CDR3: CASSLGGTAFPLIVVYF
D: TRBD1
size: .
J: TRBJ2-5
V: TRBV5-6
length: 17

DNA: TGTGCCAGCAGCCAAGGGACTAGCGGGAGCTACGAGCAGTACTTC
CDR3: CASSQGTSGSYEQYF
D: TRBD2
size: .
J: TRBJ2-7
V: TRBV14
length: 15

DNA: TGTGCCAGCAGTTTATCGAGACAGGCCTACGAGCAGTACTTC
CDR3: CASSLSRQAYEQYF
D: .
size: .
J: TRBJ2-7
V: TRBV27
length: 14

DNA: TGTGCCAGCAGTTCTCAACTAGCGGGGGCCTACGAGCAGTACTTC
CDR3: CASSSQLAGAYEQYF
D: TRBD2
size: .
J: TRBJ2-7
V: TRBV28
length: 15

DNA: TGTGCCAGCAGCTTTAACAGGGTCAACGAGCAGTACTTC
CDR3: CASSFNRVNEQYF
D: .
size: .
J: TRBJ2-7
V: TRBV5-4
length: 13

DNA: TGTGCCATCAGGAGGGGACAGGGCCAAGAAGAGACCCAGTACTTC
CDR3: CAIRRGQGQEETQYF
D: TRBD1
size: .
J: TRBJ2-5
V: TRBV10-3
length: 15

DNA: TGTGCCAGTAGTATAGATCTCCGGGACAATCAGCCCCAGCATTTT
CDR3: CASSIDLRDNQPQHF
D: .
size: once
J: TRBJ1-5
V: TRBV19
length: 15

DNA: TGCGCCAGCAGCCAAGACCTCACGGGACTAGCGGCCTACAATGAGCAGTTCTTC
CDR3: CASSQDLTGLAAYNEQFF
D: TRBD2
size: .
J: TRBJ2-1
V: TRBV4-3
length: 18

DNA: TGTGCCAGCAGACAGGGTGGTGGTGAGACCCAGTACTTC
CDR3: CASRQGGGETQYF
D: .
size: .
J: TRBJ2-5
V: TRBV6-6
length: 13

DNA: TGTGCCAGCTCACCCGGGACTAGCGGGAGAAATGAGCAGTTCTTC
CDR3: CASSPGTSGRNEQFF
D: TRBD2
size: .
J: TRBJ2-1
V: TRBV18
length: 15

DNA: TGTGCTAGTGGTTTAGTAGCGGGCGTTAGCACAGATACGCAGTATTTT
CDR3: CASGLVAGVSTDTQYF
D: TRBD2
size: .
J: TRBJ2-3
V: TRBV12-5
length: 16

DNA: TGTGCCAGCAGTTATGGTAGGGGTTATGGCTACACCTTC
CDR3: CASSYGRGYGYTF
D: .
size: .
J: TRBJ1-2
V: TRBV6-5
length: 13

DNA: TGTGCCAGCAGCTTGACTAGCGGGACTACCGGGGAGCTGTTTTTT
CDR3: CASSLTSGTTGELFF
D: TRBD2
size: .
J: TRBJ2-2
V: TRBV5-4
length: 15

DNA: TGTGCCAGCAGCCGTTCAACCGGGTACAACTATGGCTACACCTTC
CDR3: CASSRSTGYNYGYTF
D: .
size: .
J: TRBJ1-2
V: TRBV7-2
length: 15

DNA: TGTGCCAGCAGCTCACGGGTAGACAATGAGCAGTTCTTC
CDR3: CASSSRVDNEQFF
D: .
size: .
J: TRBJ2-1
V: TRBV7-8
length: 13

DNA: TGTGCCAGCAGCGAACAGGTTCTCACAGATACGCAGTATTTT
CDR3: CASSEQVLTDTQYF
D: .
size: .
J: TRBJ2-3
V: TRBV9
length: 14

DNA: TGTGCCAGCAGCCAAGACGACGGGAGGTGGCTAGCGGGCTCAGAGACCCAGTACTTC
CDR3: CASSQDDGRWLAGSETQYF
D: TRBD2
size: once
J: TRBJ2-5
V: TRBV3-1/TRBV3-2
length: 19

DNA: TGTGCCAGCAGCTTTAAGAACACCGGGGAGCTGTTTTTT
CDR3: CASSFKNTGELFF
D: .
size: few
J: TRBJ2-2
V: TRBV7-9
length: 13

DNA: TGCGCCAGCAGCCATGACCGGGACAGGGTGTCCTACGAGCAGTACTTC
CDR3: CASSHDRDRVSYEQYF
D: TRBD1
size: .
J: TRBJ2-7
V: TRBV4-1
length: 16

DNA: TGTGCCAGCAGTTCCTACCTACTACCAACACCGGGGTATTTT
CDR3: CASSSYLLPTPGYF
D: .
size: .
J: TRBJ2-3
V: TRBV28
length: 14

DNA: TGTGCCAGCAGCCAAGAGGAGGCAGGGGGTCAGCCCCAGCATTTT
CDR3: CASSQEEAGGQPQHF
D: TRBD1
size: .
J: TRBJ1-5
V: TRBV4-2
length: 15

DNA: TGTGCCATCAGTGAAACAAGGGGTCGGACAGGGGTTAGCGAGCAGTACTTC
CDR3: CAISETRGRTGVSEQYF
D: TRBD1
size: .
J: TRBJ2-7
V: TRBV10-3
length: 17

DNA: TGTGCCACCAGTGATCACCGGACAGGGGTGGAGACCCAGTACTTC
CDR3: CATSDHRTGVETQYF
D: TRBD1
size: .
J: TRBJ2-5
V: TRBV24-1
length: 15